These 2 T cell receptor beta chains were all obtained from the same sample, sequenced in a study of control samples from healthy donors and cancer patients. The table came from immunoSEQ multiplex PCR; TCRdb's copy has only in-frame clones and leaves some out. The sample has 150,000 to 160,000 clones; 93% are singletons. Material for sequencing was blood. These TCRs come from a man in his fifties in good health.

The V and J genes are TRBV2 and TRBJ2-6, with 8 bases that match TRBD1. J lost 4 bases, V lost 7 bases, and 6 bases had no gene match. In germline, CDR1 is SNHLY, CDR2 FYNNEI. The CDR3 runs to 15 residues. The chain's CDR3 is CASIEDRAGANVLTF. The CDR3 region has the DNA TGTGCCAGCATCGAGGACAGGGCCGGGGCCAACGTCCTGACTTTC.

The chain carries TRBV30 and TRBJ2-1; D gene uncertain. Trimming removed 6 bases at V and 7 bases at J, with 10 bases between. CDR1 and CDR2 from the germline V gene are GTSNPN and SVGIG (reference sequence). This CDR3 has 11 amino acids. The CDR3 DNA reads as TGTGCCTGCCACGTCGAAAATGAGCAGTTCTTC. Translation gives CACHVENEQFF.